This entry lists 27 T cell receptor beta chains sequenced from one sample in a study of T cell repertoires in cytomegalovirus infection. No antigens are known for them. Using its own MiXCR run on the reads, TCRdb lists one record per CDR3 protein. The table records about 920,000 distinct CDR3 sequences, around 32% of them present only once. The sample was cultured CD8+ T cells from PBMCs, taken from culture after CMV antigen stimulation. The source of these receptors is a human donor in good health (CMV status not recorded). Some clones in this sample may be carry-over from other donors' samples.

The chain recombines TRBV4-1 with TRBJ1-5, with D unresolved. V lost 0 bases to trimming and J lost 1 base, with 7 bases between them. Germline V gives CDR1 MGHRA, CDR2 YSYEKL. The CDR3 is made up of 15 amino acids. The DNA for the CDR3 is TGCGCCAGCAGCCAAGATGACATAAGCAATCAGCCCCAGCATTTT. Its translation is CASSQDDISNQPQHF.

This clonotype was counted at least ten times. The junction differs from germline at one of its ends, possibly a read error. The genes are TRBV7-6 and TRBJ2-5; D may be TRBD1 or TRBD2 (5 bases each). In germline, CDR1 is SGHVS, CDR2 FNYEAQ. The CDR3 has 13 residues. The CDR3 sequence is CASSLGGGETQYF. DNA of the CDR3: TGCGCCAGCAGCCTTGGGGGTGGGGAGACCCAGTACTTC.

The chain has TRBV28 and TRBJ2-1; 7 nucleotides match TRBD2. CDR3 size: 12 residues. Germline values: CDR1 MDHEN, CDR2 SYDVKM. The V gene end was trimmed by 6 bases and the J gene end by 8 bases; junction bases not matched to a gene: 4. The CDR3 bases are TGTGCCAGCAGAACCGCGGGGGATGAGCAGTTCTTC. Its protein is CASRTAGDEQFF.

V gene TRBV25-1 combines with J gene TRBJ1-6, with TRBD1 as a possible D gene (5 bases). The V end was cut by 3 bases, the J end by 2 bases, with 5 bases between. Germline V gene lookup returns CDR1 MGHDK and CDR2 SYGVNS. CDR3 size: 14 residues. As DNA, the CDR3 is TGTGCCAGCAGTGACAGGGCCTATAATTCACCCCTCCACTTT. Translation: CASSDRAYNSPLHF.

This clonotype was counted a few times. The chain links TRBV5-1 to TRBJ2-1, with unresolved D. Trimming removed 3 bases at V and 4 bases at J, with 14 bases between. The germline V gene encodes CDR1 SGHRS and CDR2 YFSETQ. This CDR3 comprises 15 residues. Here the CDR3 reads CASSYDHFGYNEQFF. CDR3 coding DNA: TGCGCCAGCAGCTATGATCACTTTGGTTACAATGAGCAGTTCTTC.

The chain has TRBV29-1 and TRBJ1-2; the D is unclear. V was pared by 7 bases and J by 2 bases, with 8 bases between. Germline V gene lookup returns CDR1 SQVTM and CDR2 ANQGSEA. The CDR3 runs 11 residues. Here the CDR3 reads CSGQENYGYTF. CDR3 nucleotide sequence: TGCAGCGGGCAAGAGAACTATGGCTACACCTTC.

The rearrangement joins TRBV10-3 to TRBJ2-7; D perhaps matches TRBD2 (6 bases). CDR1 is ENHRY and CDR2 is SYGVKD in the germline V gene. This CDR3 is 13 amino acids long. The V gene lost 10 bases and the J gene lost 2 bases, with 15 bases spanning the gap. CDR3 nucleotides: TGTGCCACCGCCGAGGGGAGGACCTACGAGCAGTACTTC. It is translated as CATAEGRTYEQYF.

CDR3 DNA sequence: TGTGCCAGCGGCCATAACTACGAGCAGTACGTC. This translates into CASGHNYEQYV. The gene calls are TRBV27 and TRBJ2-7; D gene ambiguous. The CDR3 is made up of 11 amino acids. The V gene's germline CDR1 is MNHEY and CDR2 SMNVEV (reference sequence). The V end was cut by 8 bases, the J end by 3 bases, with 8 bases between.

There are a few counts of this clonotype. The CDR3 bases are TGTGCCAGCAGTGCGTCCGGGACTAGCGGGGGGGCGAACACCGGGGAGCTGTTTTTT. Its protein is CASSASGTSGGANTGELFF. The chain links TRBV6-1 to TRBJ2-2, with 16 nucleotides matching TRBD2. The germline V gene has CDR1 MNHNS and CDR2 SASEGT. V shed 4 bases, J shed 0 bases, and the junction held 5 bases outside the gene matches. The CDR3 has 19 amino acids.

V gene TRBV19 combines with J gene TRBJ2-1; no clear D gene. V lost 6 bases, J lost 9 bases, and 12 bases lay in between. The CDR3 runs to 12 residues. Germline assignment: CDR1 LNHDA and CDR2 SQIVND (reference sequence). The CDR3: CASRKALGEQFF. DNA of the CDR3: TGTGCCAGTAGAAAAGCTCTCGGTGAGCAGTTCTTC.

This clonotype was seen more than once but under ten times. The gene calls are TRBV6-2 or TRBV6-3 and TRBJ2-7; TRBD1 matches 7 bases. Per germline, CDR1 MNHEY and CDR2 SVGEGT. The trim removed 4 bases at V and 0 bases at J, leaving 9 bases unmatched. CDR3 length equals 16 residues. CDR3 residues: CASSFNRDSSSYEQYV. The CDR3 DNA sequence: TGTGCCAGCAGTTTTAACCGGGACAGCAGCTCCTACGAGCAGTACGTC.

This chain uses TRBV7-6 with TRBJ1-3; tentative D call: TRBD1 (6 bases). V lost 5 bases and J 1 base, leaving 9 bases between the germline ends. The CDR3 runs 14 residues. Looked up from germline, CDR1 is SGHVS and CDR2 is FNYEAQ. Written as DNA, the CDR3 is TGTGCCAGCAGCGAAGGGGGGTCTGGAAACACCATATATTTT. Its translation: CASSEGGSGNTIYF. Supplemented by reference TRBV7-6 and TRBJ1-3, the full variable domain reads GAGVSQSPRYKVTKRGQDVALRCDPISGHVSLYWYRQALGQGPEFLTYFNYEAQQDKSGLPNDRFSAERPEGSISTLTIQRTEQRDSAMYRCASSEGGSGNTIYFGEGSWLTVV.

This chain uses TRBV4-1 with TRBJ2-1; tentative D call: TRBD2 (6 bases). The CDR3 runs 16 residues. V dropped 0 bases and J dropped 3 bases, with 12 bases sitting between them. The germline CDR1 and CDR2 sequences are MGHRA and YSYEKL. CDR3 sequence: CASSQDAPSDYNEQFF. As DNA, the CDR3 is TGCGCCAGCAGCCAAGATGCTCCTAGCGACTACAATGAGCAGTTCTTC.

This chain joins TRBV15 and TRBJ1-2; D ambiguous. Trimming removed 1 base at V and 7 bases at J, with 13 bases between. The CDR3 is made up of 14 amino acids. CDR1 LNHNV and CDR2 YYDKDF come from the germline V gene (reference sequence). This CDR3 is CATSRGPAESGYTF. Written as DNA, the CDR3 is TGTGCCACCAGCAGAGGTCCCGCAGAAAGTGGCTACACCTTC.

The sample holds many counts of this clonotype. The V call is TRBV7-2, the J call TRBJ2-2, with TRBD2 identical over 10 bases. The germline V gene has CDR1 SGHTA and CDR2 FQGNSA. The CDR3 sequence is 15 residues long. Trimming cost V 6 bases and J 6 bases; bases outside gene matches: 7. This chain's CDR3 is CASRGTSVRAGELFF. CDR3 DNA: TGTGCCAGCAGAGGGACTAGCGTCAGGGCCGGGGAGCTGTTTTTT.

This clonotype was seen a few times. The CDR3 is CASSYLRAGDRLKEHIGTEAFF. CDR3 nucleotides: TGTGCCAGCAGTTACCTTAGGGCGGGTGACCGACTGAAGGAACATATTGGGACTGAAGCTTTCTTT. V and J are TRBV6-6 and TRBJ1-1; D gene ambiguous. V lost 2 bases and J 5 bases, leaving 36 bases between the germline ends. Germline CDR1 reads MNHNY; CDR2 reads SVGAGI (reference sequence). The CDR3 loop spans 22 amino acids.

This clonotype was picked up a small number of times. The rearrangement joins TRBV12-5 to TRBJ2-5; the D is unclear. The length of the CDR3 is 14 residues. The V end was cut by 0 bases, the J end by 4 bases, with 9 bases between. The germline gives CDR1 LGHNT, CDR2 FRNRAP. The CDR3 coding sequence is TGTGCTAGTGGTTTGGTAGCAGCCGGAGAGACCCAGTACTTC. Protein sequence: CASGLVAAGETQYF.

This clonotype came up many times. The V call is TRBV6-6, the J call TRBJ2-6; possibly TRBD1 for D (5 bases). V lost 0 bases to trimming and J lost 2 bases, with 14 bases between them. Germline V lookup: CDR1 MNHNY, CDR2 SVGAGI (reference sequence). The CDR3 covers 18 residues. DNA of the CDR3: TGTGCCAGCAGTTACTCGACGTCTAGACAGACTGGGGCCAACGTCCTGACTTTC. Its translation is CASSYSTSRQTGANVLTF.

This clonotype was found once. The CDR3 DNA follows: TGTGCCAGCAGCTTGGTAGAAACCGGGGAGCTGTTTTTT. Translated: CASSLVETGELFF. The rearrangement uses TRBV5-4 and TRBJ2-2; no clear D. CDR1 and CDR2 (germline): SGHNT, YYREEE (reference sequence). There are 13 residues in the CDR3. V lost 0 bases and J 5 bases, leaving 5 bases between the germline ends.

The chain recombines TRBV5-6 with TRBJ1-1, with a tentative D call TRBD1 (6 bases). The CDR3 consists of 13 residues. V lost 4 bases to trimming and J lost 4 bases, with 11 bases between them. The germline CDR1 and CDR2 sequences are SGHDT and YYEEEE. The CDR3 DNA reads TGTGCCAGCAGCCGGGGGCAGGCCACTGAAGCTTTCTTT. It specifies CASSRGQATEAFF. Variable domain in full (rest from reference TRBV5-6 and TRBJ1-1): DAGVTQSPTHLIKTRGQQVTLRCSPKSGHDTVSWYQQALGQGPQFIFQYYEEEERQRGNFPDRFSGHQFPNYSSELNVNALLLGDSALYLCASSRGQATEAFFGQGTRLTVV.

The rearrangement joins TRBV2 to TRBJ2-2; 8 positions agree with TRBD1. J gave up 2 bases and V 6 bases, and 5 bases lay outside the gene matches. The CDR3 has 15 residues. Germline-derived CDR1 and CDR2 are SNHLY and FYNNEI. The CDR3 nucleotides are TGTGCCAGCAGCGGACAGGGTAAAAACACCGGGGAGCTGTTTTTT. Translated: CASSGQGKNTGELFF.

A note on this clonotype: The junction and the germline gene differ at one end; a read error may be behind it. The chain is built from TRBV4-1 and TRBJ2-7, with 7 bases fitting TRBD2. From germline, CDR1 is MGHRA and CDR2 YSYEKL. The CDR3 totals 15 residues. The CDR3 spells CVSSHTGTTTYEQYF. DNA for the CDR3: TGTGTCAGCAGCCATACCGGGACTACCACCTACGAGCAGTACTTC.

This clonotype was detected ten times or more. The gene calls are TRBV6-1 and TRBJ2-5; TRBD1 matches 8 bases. There are 15 residues in the CDR3. After removal of 2 bases from V and 4 bases from J, the junction contained 6 bases not matched to a gene. In germline, CDR1 is MNHNS, CDR2 SASEGT. As DNA, the CDR3 is TGTGCCAGCAGTGAAACCCACGGACAGGGAGAGACCCAGTACTTC. Translation gives CASSETHGQGETQYF.

In its sample, this clonotype was seen a few times. The rearrangement uses TRBV6-5 and TRBJ1-5; no firm D call. CDR1 and CDR2 from the germline V gene are MNHEY and SVGAGI. This CDR3 contains 14 residues. Trimming stripped 0 bases from V and 4 bases from J, with 7 bases between. CDR3 in amino acids: CASSYSVQNQPQHF. As DNA, the CDR3 is TGTGCCAGCAGTTACTCGGTACAGAATCAGCCCCAGCATTTT.

This clonotype was counted ten times or more. The junction and the germline gene differ at one end; a read error may be behind it. The V and J genes are TRBV27 and TRBJ1-2; unclear D gene. This CDR3 is built from 14 residues. Germline loops: CDR1 MNHEY, CDR2 SMNVEV (reference sequence). The chain's CDR3 is CASSLSGTNYGYTF. The CDR3 coding sequence is TGTGCCAGCAGCTTATCGGGTACTAACTATGGCTACACCTTC.

The chain joins TRBV28 to TRBJ1-2; 9 bases are shared with TRBD1. Trimming cost V 5 bases and J 2 bases; bases outside gene matches: 6. Germline lookup yields CDR1 MDHEN and CDR2 SYDVKM. This CDR3 has 15 amino acids. CDR3 bases: TGTGCCAGCAGTACCGGACAGGGGCGCAACTATGGCTACACCTTC. As protein: CASSTGQGRNYGYTF.

This clonotype has more than one count but fewer than ten. The chain links TRBV6-5 to TRBJ1-2; D is uncertain. This CDR3 comprises 15 residues. Germline V gene lookup returns CDR1 MNHEY and CDR2 SVGAGI. V lost 4 bases to trimming and J lost 3 bases, with 15 bases between them. CDR3 DNA: TGTGCCAGCAGTTCAGACTGGGGAACTGACTATGGCTACACCTTC. It codes for CASSSDWGTDYGYTF.